This T cell receptor beta chain is from a study of shared clonotypes between healthy human individuals. General study points: What naive subsets generally showed was a larger estimated richness than memory subsets showed. Approximately 4.6% of naive CD4 clonotypes were common to four donors.

Evenly divided among several immunoSEQ plates was the genomic DNA of each subset. The protocol was immunoSEQ multiplex PCR, while the TCRdb copy is restricted to in-frame clones and leaves out a portion. Of hundreds of thousands of clones in the sample, around 95% were seen once. Naive CD8 isolation took CD45RO-negative cells positively selected for CCR7 and excluded terminally differentiated effector memory CD45RA+ cells. As to this clone: As yet, its antigen is unknown.

Trimming stripped 6 bases from V and 6 bases from J, with 14 bases between. This CDR3 region has 13 residues. Germline CDR1 MDHEN, CDR2 SYDVKM. This sequence was found in a young woman in good health. Sample: naive CD8+ T cells sorted from blood. The V and J genes are TRBV28 and TRBJ1-2; tentative D call: TRBD1 (6 bases). CDR3 region: CASREGGGHGYTF. The CDR3 region has the DNA TGTGCCAGCAGGGAAGGGGGGGGCCATGGCTACACCTTC.